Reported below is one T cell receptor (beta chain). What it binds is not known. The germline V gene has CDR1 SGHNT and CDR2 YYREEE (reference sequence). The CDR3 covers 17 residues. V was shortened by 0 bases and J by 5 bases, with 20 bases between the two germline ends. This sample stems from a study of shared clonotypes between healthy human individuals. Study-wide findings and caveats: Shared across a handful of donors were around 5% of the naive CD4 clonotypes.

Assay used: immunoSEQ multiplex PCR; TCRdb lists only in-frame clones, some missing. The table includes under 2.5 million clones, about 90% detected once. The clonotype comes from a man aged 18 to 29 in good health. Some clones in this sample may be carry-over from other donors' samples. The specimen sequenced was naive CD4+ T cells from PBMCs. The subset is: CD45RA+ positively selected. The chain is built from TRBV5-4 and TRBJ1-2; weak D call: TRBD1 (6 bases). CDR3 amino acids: CASSLAKVRGAGYGYTF. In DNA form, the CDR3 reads TGTGCCAGCAGCTTGGCCAAGGTCCGGGGGGCGGGGTATGGCTACACCTTC.